These 22 T cell receptor beta chains originate from one sample sequenced in a study of T cells in women clearing cervical HPV infection. Measured with immunoSEQ multiplex PCR; TCRdb has only the in-frame clones, and not every one. Its listing shows about 37,000 clones. The sequenced sample consisted of blood buffy coat. These receptors were obtained from a woman aged 18 to 69 with a cervical HPV16 infection that either progressed to CIN3+ or cleared (not recorded which).

In regard to this clone: From the germline J gene comes the end of the CDR3, since the read stops 3 residues before it. V gene TRBV5-1 combines with J gene TRBJ1-1; D remains unclear. The CDR3 consists of 12 residues. CDR1 is SGHRS and CDR2 is YFSETQ in the germline V gene. The CDR3 reads CASSLRAGEAFF. CDR3 bases read: TGCGCCAGCAGCTTGAGGGCGGGGGAA.

Notes on this clone: The read comes to an end 3 residues before the CDR3 does, leaving the germline J gene to fill in the end. V usage is TRBV19 and J usage is TRBJ2-3; D remains ambiguous. The CDR3 contains 13 residues. Trimming shortened V by 5 bases and J by 0 bases, and 6 bases separated the two germline ends. Germline CDR1 reads LNHDA; CDR2 reads SQIVND (reference sequence). The CDR3 here is CASSETSTDTQYF. The sequenced CDR3 bases are TGTGCCAGTAGTGAAACTAGCACAGATACG.

As regards this clone: The DNA ends 3 residues before the CDR3 does, and the rest of the CDR3 is filled in from the germline J gene. The V call is TRBV20-1, the J call TRBJ1-2; D remains ambiguous. The germline CDR1 and CDR2 sequences are DFQATT and SNEGSKA (reference sequence). CDR3 size: 13 residues. Trimming shortened V by 5 bases and J by 3 bases, and 13 bases separated the two germline ends. CDR3 in amino acids: CSAWTGEHYGYTF. The sequenced CDR3 bases are TGCAGTGCTTGGACTGGGGAACACTATGGC.

Worth noting for this clone: The missing CDR3 end, 3 residues past where the read stops, is filled in from the germline J gene. The J gene is TRBJ2-1, the V gene TRBV18; D is unresolved. V gave up 1 base and J gave up 9 bases, with 16 bases separating them. CDR3 size: 15 residues. CDR1 and CDR2 from the germline V gene are KGHSH and LQKENI. CDR3 DNA (partial): TGTGCCAGCTCACCACGGCGGTCTCCAGCAACTGAG. Protein sequence: CASSPRRSPATE. The CDR3, in full, reads CASSPRRSPATEQFF. The full variable domain, in which reference TRBV18 and TRBJ2-1 provide the parts outside the CDR3, is NAGVMQNPRHLVRRRGQEARLRCSPMKGHSHVYWYRQLPEEGLKFMVYLQKENIIDESGMPKERFSAEFPKEGPSILRIQQVVRGDSAAYFCASSPRRSPATEQFFGPGTRLTVL.

Note on this clone: The read is 3 residues too short to cover the CDR3 end, so that end is filled in from the germline J gene. The chain is built from TRBV19 and TRBJ2-3, with 8 positions matching TRBD2. There are 12 residues in the CDR3. Germline lookup yields CDR1 LNHDA and CDR2 SQIVND (reference sequence). Incomplete CDR3 DNA: TGTGCCAGTAGTTCCTTAGCGGGGACG. It codes for CASSSLAGT. In full, the CDR3 is CASSSLAGTQYF.

Details on this clone: The sequenced fragment ends 3 residues before the CDR3 boundary, so the rest is inferred from the germline J gene. The chain recombines TRBV5-1 with TRBJ1-1; D is perhaps TRBD1 (6 bases). Trimming cost V 0 bases and J 0 bases, with 9 bases left between them. The CDR3 has 15 amino acids. Looked up from germline, CDR1 is SGHRS and CDR2 is YFSETQ. The covered CDR3 bases are TGCGCCAGCAGCTTGGTGGGACAAATGAACACTGAA. It translates to CASSLVGQMNTE. The whole CDR3 region reads CASSLVGQMNTEAFF.

About this clone itself: From the germline J gene comes the end of the CDR3, since the read stops 3 residues before it. This chain uses TRBV28 with TRBJ1-4; possibly TRBD1 for D (6 bases). The CDR3 is 16 amino acids. The V gene's germline CDR1 is MDHEN and CDR2 SYDVKM. V gave up 2 bases and J gave up 3 bases, with 13 bases separating them. This CDR3 is CASSLQGPNPNEKLFF. Incomplete CDR3 DNA: TGTGCCAGCAGTTTACAGGGGCCAAACCCTAATGAAAAA.

For this clone: The CDR3 goes on 3 residues after the read ends, and that part is filled in from the germline J gene. The chain carries TRBV7-2 and TRBJ1-2; TRBD1 matches at 7 bases. V gave up 0 bases and J gave up 3 bases; unmatched junction bases: 1. CDR1 is SGHTA, CDR2 FQGNSA, per germline. The CDR3 runs to 14 residues. The CDR3 DNA, read in part, is TGTGCCAGCAGCTTAGCCGGGACAGACTATGGC. As protein: CASSLAGTDYG. The entire CDR3 reads CASSLAGTDYGYTF. Full variable domain (missing parts from reference TRBV7-2 and TRBJ1-2): GAGVSQSPSNKVTEKGKDVELRCDPISGHTALYWYRQSLGQGLEFLIYFQGNSAPDKSGLPSDRFSAERTGGSVSTLTIQRTQQEDSAVYLCASSLAGTDYGYTFGSGTRLTVV.

Regarding this clone: The read stops 3 residues short of the end of the CDR3; the missing end is completed from the germline J gene. The rearrangement uses TRBV2 and TRBJ2-6; TRBD2 agrees at 7 bases. This CDR3 has 15 amino acids. Losses at the gene ends were 4 bases for V and 2 bases for J; bases not matched to a gene: 2. Germline assignment: CDR1 SNHLY and CDR2 FYNNEI. CDR3 DNA (partial): TGTGCCAGCAGTGGGCTAGCGGCTGGGGCCAACGTC. Its protein product is CASSGLAAGANV. The complete CDR3 reads CASSGLAAGANVLTF.

As concerns this clone: The CDR3 goes on 3 residues after the read ends, and that part is filled in from the germline J gene. The chain uses TRBV4-1 and TRBJ1-2; D perhaps matches TRBD1 (5 bases). Germline assignment: CDR1 MGHRA and CDR2 YSYEKL. Trimming left V 0 bases short and J 2 bases short, with 7 bases between. The CDR3 length is 14 residues. The CDR3 loop reads CASSQEWGNYGYTF. The part of the CDR3 DNA that was read is TGCGCCAGCAGCCAAGAGTGGGGCAACTATGGC.

As regards this clone: The observed sequence ends 3 residues before the CDR3 terminus, with the missing tail filled in from the germline J gene. This sequence joins TRBV5-1 and TRBJ1-6; D gene unclear. This CDR3 is 15 amino acids long. V gave up 0 bases and J gave up 7 bases, with 11 bases separating them. Germline-derived CDR1 and CDR2 are SGHRS and YFSETQ. CDR3 loop: CASSLVGDGNSPLHF. Incomplete CDR3 DNA: TGCGCCAGCAGCTTGGTCGGTGACGGGAATTCACCC.

CDR3 DNA, as far as it was read: TGTGCCAGCAGCTTAGCGGGGGGGAAAGAGACG. Its protein product is CASSLAGGKET. The whole CDR3 reads CASSLAGGKETQYF. V is TRBV7-9 and J is TRBJ2-3; 7 bases align to TRBD2. The read ends 3 residues early relative to the CDR3; the germline J gene fills the gap. Germline-derived CDR1 and CDR2 are SEHNR and FQNEAQ (reference sequence). This CDR3 comprises 14 residues. The full variable domain, its missing parts supplied by reference TRBV7-9 and TRBJ2-3, is DTGVSQNPRHKITKRGQNVTFRCDPISEHNRLYWYRQTLGQGPEFLTYFQNEAQLEKSRLLSDRFSAERPKGSFSTLEIQRTEQGDSAMYLCASSLAGGKETQYFGPGTRLTVL.

CDR3 protein: CASRERGGHTGELFF. The DNA read from the CDR3 is TGTGCCAGCAGAGAGCGGGGGGGCCACACCGGGGAG. This rearrangement joins TRBV2 to TRBJ2-2; 10 nucleotides agree with TRBD2. The read terminates 3 residues ahead of where the CDR3 ends, so the germline J gene completes it. The CDR3 spans 15 residues. Trimming took 6 bases from V and 3 from J; bases not matched to a gene: 4. Germline loops: CDR1 SNHLY, CDR2 FYNNEI.

Points on this clone: The read is 3 residues too short to cover the CDR3 end, so that end is filled in from the germline J gene. The chain carries TRBV20-1 and TRBJ2-1; possible D gene TRBD2, 5 bases. Per the germline V gene, CDR1 is DFQATT and CDR2 is SNEGSKA (reference sequence). Trimming shortened V by 6 bases and J by 4 bases, and 19 bases separated the two germline ends. This CDR3 spans 15 amino acids. CDR3 region: CSALTVGLRYNEQFF. The DNA read from the CDR3 is TGCAGTGCCCTTACCGTAGGACTCCGGTACAATGAG.

Of note for this clone: Coverage ceases 3 residues before the CDR3 finishes, and the germline J gene fills in the end. The chain carries TRBV5-1 and TRBJ1-1; D is undetermined. This CDR3 spans 13 amino acids. V shed 5 bases and J shed 1 base, with 9 bases lying between them. The germline V gene encodes CDR1 SGHRS and CDR2 YFSETQ. The covered CDR3 bases are TGCGCCAGCAGTATCTCCCGGAACACTGAA. This sequence encodes CASSISRNTE. The CDR3 reads in full as CASSISRNTEAFF.

For this clone: The CDR3 end is not reached by the read, which stops 3 residues before it; the germline J gene fills it in. J is TRBJ1-1 and V is TRBV5-1; TRBD1 matches 8 bases. CDR1 is SGHRS, CDR2 YFSETQ, per germline. V lost 2 bases and J lost 5; bases outside the gene matches: 5. The CDR3 runs 14 residues. The part of the CDR3 DNA that was read is TGCGCCAGCAGCTTACGGACAGGGACAACTGAA. It encodes CASSLRTGTTE. The whole CDR3 sequence is CASSLRTGTTEAFF. The variable domain in full, completed from reference TRBV5-1 and TRBJ1-1, reads KAGVTQTPRYLIKTRGQQVTLSCSPISGHRSVSWYQQTPGQGLQFLFEYFSETQRNKGNFPGRFSGRQFSNSRSEMNVSTLELGDSALYLCASSLRTGTTEAFFGQGTRLTVV.

Remarks on this clone: The DNA ends 3 residues before the CDR3 does, and the rest of the CDR3 is filled in from the germline J gene. The gene calls are TRBV7-8 and TRBJ1-5; D is perhaps TRBD1 (5 bases). From germline, CDR1 is SGHVS and CDR2 FQNEAQ. The CDR3 covers 13 residues. V shed 2 bases and J shed 7 bases, with 9 bases lying between them. CDR3 DNA, as far as it was read: TGTGCCAGCAGCTTAAACAGGCAGCAGCCC. Translated, it gives CASSLNRQQP. The CDR3, in full, reads CASSLNRQQPQHF.

Details on this clone: The sequence runs out 3 residues before the end of the CDR3; the remainder is reconstructed from the germline J gene. J is TRBJ2-4 and V is TRBV5-5; 8 bases line up with TRBD1. Germline CDR1 reads SGHKS; CDR2 reads YYEKEE (reference sequence). The J segment lost 5 bases and the V segment lost 4 bases, leaving 5 bases of the junction unmatched. CDR3 size: 14 residues. CDR3 in amino acids: CASSTRQGQNIQYF. CDR3 bases read: TGTGCCAGCAGCACCCGACAGGGGCAAAACATT.

Concerning this clone itself: Coverage ceases 3 residues before the CDR3 finishes, and the germline J gene fills in the end. J is TRBJ2-7 and V is TRBV2; 9 bases fit TRBD1. J gave up 3 bases and V 8 bases, and 8 bases lay outside the gene matches. Germline assignment: CDR1 SNHLY and CDR2 FYNNEI. The CDR3 contains 14 residues. This chain's CDR3 is CASETGTGSYEQYF. CDR3 bases read: TGTGCCAGCGAGACCGGGACAGGGAGCTACGAG.

On this clone: The CDR3 goes on 3 residues after the read ends, and that part is filled in from the germline J gene. The rearrangement uses TRBV6-8 and TRBJ2-2; 11 bases are shared with TRBD2. Trimming removed 8 bases from V and 7 bases from J; junction bases left unmatched: 6. CDR1 is MNHGY, CDR2 SAAAGT, per germline. This CDR3 is 14 amino acids long. The covered CDR3 bases are TGTGCCAGCCCTAGCGGGGGGTCCGGCGGGGAG. Its translation: CASPSGGSGGE. The full CDR3 sequence reads CASPSGGSGGELFF.

Note on this clone: With the read ending 3 residues before the CDR3 end, the germline J gene is used to fill in that end. The chain couples TRBV5-6 to TRBJ2-2; 10 nucleotides match TRBD1. The V gene end was trimmed by 4 bases and the J gene end by 3 bases; junction bases not matched to a gene: 3. Germline-derived CDR1 and CDR2 are SGHDT and YYEEEE. The CDR3 is made up of 15 amino acids. CDR3 DNA, as far as it was read: TGTGCCAGCAGCCGGGACAGGGGTTACACCGGGGAG. It encodes CASSRDRGYTGE. The entire CDR3 protein reads CASSRDRGYTGELFF.

Points on this clone: Sequencing ends 3 residues short of the CDR3 end; the germline J gene provides the rest. V gene TRBV20-1 combines with J gene TRBJ1-1; possibly TRBD1 for D (6 bases). The V end lost 7 bases, the J end lost 2 bases, and 11 bases lay between the germline ends. The CDR3 totals 12 residues. Germline values: CDR1 DFQATT, CDR2 SNEGSKA (reference sequence). The sequenced CDR3 bases are TGCAGTGTCCCACAGGGAAACACTGAA. Protein sequence: CSVPQGNTE. The whole CDR3 is CSVPQGNTEAFF.